This TCR beta chain stems from a study of T cell responses to AZD1222 COVID-19 vaccine. General study points: Regions left unmutated in variants are reportedly the target of nearly half of spike-specific TCRs. No day 14 peak samples; only post-peak repertoires were characterized. Spike-specific TCR breadth rose after two AZD1222 doses, and depth rose as well.

The protocol was immunoSEQ multiplex PCR, while the TCRdb copy is restricted to in-frame clones and leaves out a portion. Of 150,000 to 250,000 clones in the sample, approximately 93% were seen once. This clone is a singleton in its sample. No antigen is known for it. Second doses that came at about 4 or about 12 weeks were put together. Sequenced here: peripheral blood, sampled 28 days after the second AZD1222 dose. The clonotype was recovered from an adult who received the AZD1222 COVID-19 vaccine.

The CDR3 loop is CASNSQGAFSPLHF. As DNA, the CDR3 is TGTGCCAGCAATTCGCAGGGGGCTTTTTCACCCCTCCACTTT. The chain uses TRBV7-9 and TRBJ1-6; TRBD1 matches at 8 bases. CDR3 size: 14 residues. V lost 7 bases to trimming and J lost 9 bases; unmatched junction nucleotides: 8. CDR1 is SEHNR, CDR2 FQNEAQ, per germline (reference sequence).